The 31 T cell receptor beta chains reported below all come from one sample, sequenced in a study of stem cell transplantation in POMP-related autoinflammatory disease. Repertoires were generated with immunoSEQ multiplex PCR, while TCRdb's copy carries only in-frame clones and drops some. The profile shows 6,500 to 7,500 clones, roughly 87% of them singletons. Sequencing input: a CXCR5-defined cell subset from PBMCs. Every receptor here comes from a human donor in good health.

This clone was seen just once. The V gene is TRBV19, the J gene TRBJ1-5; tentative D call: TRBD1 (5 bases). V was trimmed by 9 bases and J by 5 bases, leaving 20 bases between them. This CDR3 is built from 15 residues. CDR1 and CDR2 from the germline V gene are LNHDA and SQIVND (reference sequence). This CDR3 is CASLRRGAGDQPQHF. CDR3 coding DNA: TGTGCCAGCCTCCGTCGTGGGGCGGGGGATCAGCCCCAGCATTTT.

This chain's CDR3 is CASSLSGTGVEKLFF. Written as DNA, the CDR3 is TGCGCCAGCAGCTTGTCTGGGACAGGAGTAGAAAAACTGTTTTTT. The chain carries TRBV5-1 and TRBJ1-4, with 8 bases matching TRBD1. V gave up 1 base and J gave up 8 bases; unmatched junction bases: 7. Germline V CDR1 and CDR2: SGHRS, YFSETQ. The CDR3 has 15 amino acids.

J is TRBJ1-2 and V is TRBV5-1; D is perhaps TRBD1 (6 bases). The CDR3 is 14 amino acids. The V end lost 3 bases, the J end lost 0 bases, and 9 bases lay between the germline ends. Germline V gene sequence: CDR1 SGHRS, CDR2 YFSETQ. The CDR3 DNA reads TGCGCCAGCAGCTCGGACAGCGCTAACTATGGCTACACCTTC. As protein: CASSSDSANYGYTF. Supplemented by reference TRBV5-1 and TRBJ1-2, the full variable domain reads KAGVTQTPRYLIKTRGQQVTLSCSPISGHRSVSWYQQTPGQGLQFLFEYFSETQRNKGNFPGRFSGRQFSNSRSEMNVSTLELGDSALYLCASSSDSANYGYTFGSGTRLTVV.

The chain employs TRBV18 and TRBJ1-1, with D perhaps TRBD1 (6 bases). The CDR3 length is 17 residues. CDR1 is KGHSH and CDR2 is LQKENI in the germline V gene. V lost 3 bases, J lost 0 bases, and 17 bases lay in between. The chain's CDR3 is CASSPGRWGGLNTEAFF. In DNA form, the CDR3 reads TGTGCCAGCTCACCGGGGCGTTGGGGGGGCCTGAACACTGAAGCTTTCTTT.

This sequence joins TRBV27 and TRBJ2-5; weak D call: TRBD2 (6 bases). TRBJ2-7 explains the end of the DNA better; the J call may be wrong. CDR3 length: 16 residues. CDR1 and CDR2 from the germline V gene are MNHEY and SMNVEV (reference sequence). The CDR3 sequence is CASSSYGDLTNYEQYF. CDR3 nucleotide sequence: TGTGCCAGCAGTTCCTATGGGGACTTAACGAACTACGAGCAGTACTTC.

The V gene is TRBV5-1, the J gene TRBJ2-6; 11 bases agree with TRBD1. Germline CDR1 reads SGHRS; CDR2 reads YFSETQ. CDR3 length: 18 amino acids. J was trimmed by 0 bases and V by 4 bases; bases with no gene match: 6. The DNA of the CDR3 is TGCGCCAGCAGCAGATCCGGGACAGGGGGCTCTGGGGCCAACGTCCTGACTTTC. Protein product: CASSRSGTGGSGANVLTF.

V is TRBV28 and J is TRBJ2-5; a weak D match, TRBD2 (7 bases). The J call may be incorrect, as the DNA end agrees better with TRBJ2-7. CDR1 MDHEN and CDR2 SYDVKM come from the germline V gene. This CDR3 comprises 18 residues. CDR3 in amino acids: CASSSKTGGLSTGYEQYF. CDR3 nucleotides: TGTGCCAGCAGTTCAAAAACGGGGGGCCTCTCCACCGGCTACGAGCAGTACTTC.

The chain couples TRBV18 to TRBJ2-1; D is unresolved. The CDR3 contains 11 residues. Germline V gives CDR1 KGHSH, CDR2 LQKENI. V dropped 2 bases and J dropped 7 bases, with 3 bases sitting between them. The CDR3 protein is CASSPKNEQFF. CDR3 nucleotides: TGTGCCAGCTCACCAAAGAATGAGCAGTTCTTC.

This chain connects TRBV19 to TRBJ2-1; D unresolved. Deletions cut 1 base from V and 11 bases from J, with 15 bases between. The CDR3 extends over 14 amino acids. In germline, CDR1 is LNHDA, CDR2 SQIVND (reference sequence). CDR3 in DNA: TGTGCCAGTAGTATAGTTGCCAGTAGTGGGAAGCAGTTCTTC. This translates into CASSIVASSGKQFF.

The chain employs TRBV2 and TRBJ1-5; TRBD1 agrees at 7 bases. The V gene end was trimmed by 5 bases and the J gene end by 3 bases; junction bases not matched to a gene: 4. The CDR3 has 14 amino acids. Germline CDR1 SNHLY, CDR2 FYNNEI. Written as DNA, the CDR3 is TGTGCCAGCAGTCGGGACAGCCACAATCAGCCCCAGCATTTT. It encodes CASSRDSHNQPQHF.

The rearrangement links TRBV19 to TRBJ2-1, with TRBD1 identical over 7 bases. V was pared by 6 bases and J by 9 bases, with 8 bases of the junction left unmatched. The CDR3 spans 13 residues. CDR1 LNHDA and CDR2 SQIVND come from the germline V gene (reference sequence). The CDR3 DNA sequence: TGTGCCAGTAGCGACAGGGCCGAGGGTGAGCAGTTCTTC. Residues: CASSDRAEGEQFF.

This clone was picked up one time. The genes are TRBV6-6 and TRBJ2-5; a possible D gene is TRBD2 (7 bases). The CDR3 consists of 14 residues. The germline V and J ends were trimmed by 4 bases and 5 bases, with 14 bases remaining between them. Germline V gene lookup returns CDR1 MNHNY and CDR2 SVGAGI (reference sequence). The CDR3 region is CASSWGASGETQYF. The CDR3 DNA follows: TGTGCCAGCAGTTGGGGGGCTAGCGGCGAGACCCAGTACTTC.

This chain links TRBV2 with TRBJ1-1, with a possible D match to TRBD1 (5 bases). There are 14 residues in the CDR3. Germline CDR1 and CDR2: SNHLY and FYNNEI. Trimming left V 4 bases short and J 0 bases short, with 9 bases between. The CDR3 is CASSGDGLNTEAFF. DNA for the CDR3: TGTGCCAGCAGTGGGGACGGGTTGAACACTGAAGCTTTCTTT.

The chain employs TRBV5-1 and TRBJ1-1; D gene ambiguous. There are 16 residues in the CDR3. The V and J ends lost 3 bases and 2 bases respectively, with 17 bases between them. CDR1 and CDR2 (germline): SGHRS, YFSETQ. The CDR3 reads CASSSGDRRRNTEAFF. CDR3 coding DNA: TGCGCCAGCAGCTCAGGAGACCGACGCAGAAACACTGAAGCTTTCTTT.

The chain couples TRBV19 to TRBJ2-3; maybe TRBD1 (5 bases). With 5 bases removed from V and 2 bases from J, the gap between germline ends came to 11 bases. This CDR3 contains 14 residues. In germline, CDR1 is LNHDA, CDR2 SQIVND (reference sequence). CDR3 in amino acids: CASSDGQPTDTQYF. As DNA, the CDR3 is TGTGCCAGTAGTGACGGACAACCCACAGATACGCAGTATTTT.

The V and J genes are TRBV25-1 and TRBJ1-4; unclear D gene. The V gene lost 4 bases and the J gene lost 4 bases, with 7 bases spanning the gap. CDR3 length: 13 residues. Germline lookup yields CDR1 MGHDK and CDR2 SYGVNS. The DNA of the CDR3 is TGTGCCAGCAGTGTTAATCATAATGAAAAACTGTTTTTT. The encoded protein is CASSVNHNEKLFF. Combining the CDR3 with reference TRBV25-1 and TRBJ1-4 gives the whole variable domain EADIYQTPRYLVIGTGKKITLECSQTMGHDKMYWYQQDPGMELHLIHYSYGVNSTEKGDLSSESTVSRIRTEHFPLTLESARPSHTSQYLCASSVNHNEKLFFGSGTQLSVL.

CDR3 amino acids: CASRLGTSINEQFF. The CDR3 bases are TGTGCCAGCAGACTAGGGACTAGCATAAATGAGCAGTTCTTC. This chain links TRBV27 with TRBJ2-1, with 9 nucleotides matching TRBD2. The V segment lost 6 bases and the J segment 7 bases; nucleotides outside the gene matches: 7. The CDR3 loop spans 14 amino acids. Per germline, CDR1 MNHEY and CDR2 SMNVEV (reference sequence).

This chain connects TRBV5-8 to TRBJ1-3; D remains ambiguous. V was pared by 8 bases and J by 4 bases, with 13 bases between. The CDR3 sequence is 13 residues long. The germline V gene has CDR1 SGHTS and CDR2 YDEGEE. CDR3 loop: CASTVDPGNTIYF. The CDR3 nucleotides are TGTGCCAGTACTGTCGATCCCGGAAACACCATATATTTT.

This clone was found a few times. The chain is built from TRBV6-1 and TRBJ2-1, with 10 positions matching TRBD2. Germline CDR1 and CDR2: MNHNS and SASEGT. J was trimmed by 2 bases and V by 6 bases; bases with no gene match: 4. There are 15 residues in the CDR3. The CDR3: CASRTAGGTYNEQFF. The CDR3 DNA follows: TGTGCCAGCAGGACAGCGGGGGGGACCTACAATGAGCAGTTCTTC.

The CDR3 DNA sequence: TGTGCCAGCAGTGTGGGGAACACTGAAGCTTTCTTT. It translates to CASSVGNTEAFF. This chain joins TRBV6-1 and TRBJ1-1; D uncertain. This CDR3 has 12 amino acids. From germline, CDR1 is MNHNS and CDR2 SASEGT. Trimming shortened V by 4 bases and J by 1 base, and 4 bases separated the two germline ends.

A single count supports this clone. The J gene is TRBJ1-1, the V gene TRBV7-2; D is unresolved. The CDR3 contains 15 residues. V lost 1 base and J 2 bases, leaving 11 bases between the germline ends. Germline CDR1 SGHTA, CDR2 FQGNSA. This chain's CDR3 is CASSLVMASNTEAFF. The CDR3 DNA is TGTGCCAGCAGCTTAGTTATGGCAAGCAACACTGAAGCTTTCTTT.

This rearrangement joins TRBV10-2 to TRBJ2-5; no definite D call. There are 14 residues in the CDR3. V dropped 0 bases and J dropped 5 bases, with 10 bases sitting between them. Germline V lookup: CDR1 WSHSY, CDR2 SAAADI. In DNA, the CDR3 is TGCGCCAGCAGTGAGTCCCCCGGAGCGGAGACCCAGTACTTC. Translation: CASSESPGAETQYF.

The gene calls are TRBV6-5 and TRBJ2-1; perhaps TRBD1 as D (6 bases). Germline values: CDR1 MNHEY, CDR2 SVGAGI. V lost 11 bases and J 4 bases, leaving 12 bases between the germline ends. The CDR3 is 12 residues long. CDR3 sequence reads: CAAQGTYNEQFF. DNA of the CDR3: TGTGCCGCACAGGGCACTTACAATGAGCAGTTCTTC.

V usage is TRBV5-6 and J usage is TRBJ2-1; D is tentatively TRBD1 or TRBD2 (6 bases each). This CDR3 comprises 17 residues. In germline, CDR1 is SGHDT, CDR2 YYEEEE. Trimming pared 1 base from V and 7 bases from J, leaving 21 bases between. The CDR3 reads CASSLPSGGGPYNEQFF. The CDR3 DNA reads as TGTGCCAGCAGCTTGCCTTCGGGTGGGGGGCCTTATAATGAGCAGTTCTTC.

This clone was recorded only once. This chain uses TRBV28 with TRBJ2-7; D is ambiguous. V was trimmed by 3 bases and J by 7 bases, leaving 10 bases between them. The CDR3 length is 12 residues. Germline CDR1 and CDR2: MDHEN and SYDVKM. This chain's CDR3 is CASSFPSLEQYF. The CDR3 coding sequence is TGTGCCAGCAGTTTCCCTTCCTTGGAGCAGTACTTC.

The CDR3 DNA is TGTGCCAGCAGCTCGCTGGACAGCTACGAGCAGTACTTC. This encodes CASSSLDSYEQYF. This sequence joins TRBV5-6 and TRBJ2-7; TRBD1 might be the D (6 bases). Germline CDR1 and CDR2: SGHDT and YYEEEE. CDR3 length: 13 amino acids. With 3 bases removed from V and 3 bases from J, the gap between germline ends came to 10 bases.

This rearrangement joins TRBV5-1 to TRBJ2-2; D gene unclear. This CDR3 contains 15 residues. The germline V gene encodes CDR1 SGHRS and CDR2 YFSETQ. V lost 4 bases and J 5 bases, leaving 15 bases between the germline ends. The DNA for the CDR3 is TGCGCCAGCAGCCACCTAACAGATATGACCGGGGAGCTGTTTTTT. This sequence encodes CASSHLTDMTGELFF.

For the CDR3, the DNA is TGTGCCAGCATCCTAGCCGGGACAGGGATCAATGAGCAGTTCTTC. Encoded protein: CASILAGTGINEQFF. The chain carries TRBV28 and TRBJ2-1; 9 nucleotides align to TRBD1. The CDR3 totals 15 residues. V lost 7 bases and J lost 6; bases outside the gene matches: 10. From germline, CDR1 is MDHEN and CDR2 SYDVKM.

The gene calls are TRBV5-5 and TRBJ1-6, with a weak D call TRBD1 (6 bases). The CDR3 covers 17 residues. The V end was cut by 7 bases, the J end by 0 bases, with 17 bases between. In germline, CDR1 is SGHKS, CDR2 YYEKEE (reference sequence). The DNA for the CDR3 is TGTGCCAGCGAACCCGGAGGGGGGGCCTCCTATAATTCACCCCTCCACTTT. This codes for CASEPGGGASYNSPLHF.

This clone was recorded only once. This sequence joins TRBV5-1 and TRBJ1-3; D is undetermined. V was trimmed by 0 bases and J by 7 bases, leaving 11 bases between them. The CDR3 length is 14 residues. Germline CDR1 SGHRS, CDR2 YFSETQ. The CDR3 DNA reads TGCGCCAGCAGCTTGGGACAAACGGCTAACACCATATATTTT. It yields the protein CASSLGQTANTIYF.

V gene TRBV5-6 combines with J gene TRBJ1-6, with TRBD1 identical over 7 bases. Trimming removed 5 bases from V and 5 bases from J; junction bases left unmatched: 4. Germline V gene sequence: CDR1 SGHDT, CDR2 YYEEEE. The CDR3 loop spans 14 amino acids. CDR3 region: CASSLQGNNSPLHF. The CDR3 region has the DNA TGTGCCAGCAGTTTACAGGGGAATAATTCACCCCTCCACTTT.